Following are 32 T cell receptor beta chains from one sample sequenced in a study of shared clonotypes between healthy human individuals. The method was immunoSEQ multiplex PCR; TCRdb's version includes in-frame clones alone and lacks a portion of them. The sample contains 2 million to 2.5 million clones, 93% of which appear only once. Material for sequencing was naive CD4+ T cells from PBMCs. Described subset: CD45RA+ positively selected. All receptors derive from a man aged 18 to 35 in good health. Some clones in this sample may be carry-over from other donors' samples.

The J gene is TRBJ2-3, the V gene TRBV7-2; 10 bases match TRBD1. The CDR3 is made up of 14 amino acids. After removal of 5 bases from V and 4 bases from J, the junction contained 3 bases not matched to a gene. The V gene's germline CDR1 is SGHTA and CDR2 FQGNSA. Here the CDR3 DNA reads TGTGCCAGCAGCGTCGACAGGGGGCCAGATACGCAGTATTTT. Its protein product is CASSVDRGPDTQYF.

The chain carries TRBV16 and TRBJ2-5; D possibly corresponds to TRBD2 (5 bases). V lost 2 bases, J lost 4 bases, and 17 bases lay in between. The CDR3 contains 16 residues. The V gene's germline CDR1 is KGHSY and CDR2 FQNENV. CDR3 sequence (DNA): TGTGCCAGCAGCCAACCCGGCGGGCTACGGAGAGAGACCCAGTACTTC. Encoded protein: CASSQPGGLRRETQYF.

This chain links TRBV7-2 with TRBJ1-2; weak D call: TRBD1 (5 bases). Trimming pared 1 base from V and 6 bases from J, leaving 18 bases between. This CDR3 has 16 residues. In germline, CDR1 is SGHTA, CDR2 FQGNSA. CDR3 sequence: CASSLGSGSWGDGYTF. CDR3 nucleotides: TGTGCCAGCAGCTTAGGCTCAGGGTCCTGGGGGGATGGCTACACCTTC.

The chain is built from TRBV11-1 and TRBJ2-5; 7 bases match TRBD2. J was trimmed by 3 bases and V by 2 bases; bases with no gene match: 6. The CDR3 sequence is 15 residues long. From germline, CDR1 is SGHAT and CDR2 FQDESV (reference sequence). In DNA form, the CDR3 reads TGTGCCAGCAGCTTATCGGCGCTAGCGGAAGAGACCCAGTACTTC. Translated: CASSLSALAEETQYF.

The rearrangement joins TRBV30 to TRBJ2-7, with 10 nucleotides matching TRBD2. Per germline, CDR1 GTSNPN and CDR2 SVGIG (reference sequence). The CDR3 runs 14 residues. V trimming: 1 base; J trimming: 6 bases; junction bases outside the gene matches: 6. The CDR3 sequence: CAWSALAGGGEQYF. The CDR3 bases are TGTGCCTGGAGTGCCTTAGCGGGAGGTGGCGAGCAGTACTTC. The full variable domain, with the rest looked up from reference TRBV30 and TRBJ2-7, is SQTIHQWPATLVQPVGSPLSLECTVEGTSNPNLYWYRQAAGRGLQLLFYSVGIGQISSEVPQNLSASRPQDRQFILSSKKLLLSDSGFYLCAWSALAGGGEQYFGPGTRLTVT.

The chain uses TRBV18 and TRBJ2-1, with D possibly called TRBD1 or TRBD2 (5 bases each). The CDR3 has 14 residues. The V end lost 3 bases, the J end lost 5 bases, and 11 bases lay between the germline ends. Per the germline V gene, CDR1 is KGHSH and CDR2 is LQKENI. Here the CDR3 reads CASSPGRWNNEQFF. The CDR3 DNA follows: TGTGCCAGCTCACCGGGACGCTGGAACAATGAGCAGTTCTTC.

In regard to this clone: This sample also contains other DNA sequences that code for the same CDR3. The rearrangement joins TRBV5-1 to TRBJ2-7; D is uncertain. From germline, CDR1 is SGHRS and CDR2 YFSETQ. The V and J ends lost 0 bases and 0 bases respectively, with 7 bases between them. The CDR3 contains 14 residues. The CDR3 loop is CASSLEGSSYEQYF. CDR3 in DNA: TGCGCCAGCAGCTTGGAAGGCAGCTCCTACGAGCAGTACTTC.

The gene calls are TRBV19 and TRBJ2-1; possibly TRBD1 or TRBD2 for D (5 bases each). This CDR3 region has 15 residues. Trimming cost V 6 bases and J 8 bases, with 20 bases left between them. Germline CDR1 reads LNHDA; CDR2 reads SQIVND (reference sequence). CDR3 nucleotide sequence: TGTGCCAGTAGCCCGAGGTGGGTGGGGGTCGATGAGCAGTTCTTC. It codes for CASSPRWVGVDEQFF.

Worth noting for this clone: The same CDR3 can be traced to other DNA sequences in this sample. V and J are TRBV2 and TRBJ2-7; possible D gene TRBD1, 5 bases. The CDR3 runs to 14 residues. Trimming took 3 bases from V and 0 from J, leaving 9 bases between them. Germline V gene lookup returns CDR1 SNHLY and CDR2 FYNNEI. CDR3 nucleotide sequence: TGTGCCAGCAGTGATCAGGGCAGCTCCTACGAGCAGTACTTC. This sequence encodes CASSDQGSSYEQYF. The full variable domain, in which reference TRBV2 and TRBJ2-7 provide the parts outside the CDR3, is EPEVTQTPSHQVTQMGQEVILRCVPISNHLYFYWYRQILGQKVEFLVSFYNNEISEKSEIFDDQFSVERPDGSNFTLKIRSTKLEDSAMYFCASSDQGSSYEQYFGPGTRLTVT.

The chain uses TRBV6-5 and TRBJ2-7; 8 nucleotides line up with TRBD2. V lost 3 bases, J lost 4 bases, and 5 bases stayed unmatched. This CDR3 contains 14 residues. Germline lookup yields CDR1 MNHEY and CDR2 SVGAGI. The CDR3 DNA reads as TGTGCCAGCAGTTATATCGGGACTAGGTACGAGCAGTACTTC. Encoded protein: CASSYIGTRYEQYF.

CDR3 sequence: CASTGSRGSNQPQHF. In DNA, the CDR3 is TGTGCCAGCACGGGGTCGAGAGGGAGCAATCAGCCCCAGCATTTT. The gene calls are TRBV28 and TRBJ1-5; D call uncertain. V lost 7 bases, J lost 1 base, and 14 bases lay in between. Per germline, CDR1 MDHEN and CDR2 SYDVKM. The CDR3 covers 15 residues.

This clone appeared a single time. The germline gene is not matched at one end of the junction; a read error may be the cause. The sample carries other DNA sequences with the same CDR3. This chain connects TRBV25-1 to TRBJ1-2, with D unresolved. This CDR3 has 12 amino acids. Germline assignment: CDR1 MGHDK and CDR2 SYGVNS. The CDR3 loop reads CASSEVAGGYTF. DNA for the CDR3: TGTGCCAGCAGTGAGGTGGCAGGCGGCTACACTTTC.

The rearrangement uses TRBV2 and TRBJ2-2; 11 nucleotides line up with TRBD1. The CDR3 loop spans 14 amino acids. Looked up from germline, CDR1 is SNHLY and CDR2 is FYNNEI. After removal of 5 bases from V and 7 bases from J, the junction contained 3 bases not matched to a gene. The CDR3: CASSRTGGGGELFF. CDR3 nucleotides: TGTGCCAGCAGTCGGACAGGGGGCGGCGGGGAGCTGTTTTTT.

V is TRBV14 and J is TRBJ2-3, with D perhaps TRBD1 (6 bases). The V gene lost 5 bases and the J gene lost 0 bases, with 15 bases spanning the gap. CDR3 size: 16 residues. CDR1 is SGHDN and CDR2 is FVKESK in the germline V gene. The CDR3 nucleotides are TGTGCCAGCAGCGGAAACAGGGCCCGTAGCACAGATACGCAGTATTTT. It codes for CASSGNRARSTDTQYF.

The V gene is TRBV25-1, the J gene TRBJ2-1, with D perhaps assigned TRBD1 or TRBD2 (5 bases each). Germline values: CDR1 MGHDK, CDR2 SYGVNS. Trimming took 1 base from V and 8 from J, leaving 12 bases between them. This CDR3 is 14 amino acids long. Here the CDR3 DNA reads TGTGCCAGCAGTGAATCGGGGCTAGCCCATGAGCAGTTCTTC. It is translated as CASSESGLAHEQFF. Drawing the rest from reference TRBV25-1 and TRBJ2-1, the complete variable domain is EADIYQTPRYLVIGTGKKITLECSQTMGHDKMYWYQQDPGMELHLIHYSYGVNSTEKGDLSSESTVSRIRTEHFPLTLESARPSHTSQYLCASSESGLAHEQFFGPGTRLTVL.

In regard to this clone: The same CDR3 is also encoded by other DNA sequences in this sample. The chain couples TRBV5-1 to TRBJ2-3; 7 nucleotides line up with TRBD2. The CDR3 has 14 residues. Per the germline V gene, CDR1 is SGHRS and CDR2 is YFSETQ. The J segment lost 2 bases and the V segment lost 4 bases, leaving 4 bases of the junction unmatched. Here the CDR3 reads CASSPGGNTDTQYF. CDR3 sequence (DNA): TGCGCCAGCAGCCCCGGGGGGAACACAGATACGCAGTATTTT. The complete variable domain, with remaining parts taken from reference TRBV5-1 and TRBJ2-3, reads KAGVTQTPRYLIKTRGQQVTLSCSPISGHRSVSWYQQTPGQGLQFLFEYFSETQRNKGNFPGRFSGRQFSNSRSEMNVSTLELGDSALYLCASSPGGNTDTQYFGPGTRLTVL.

The rearrangement joins TRBV28 to TRBJ2-7, with TRBD1 matching 8 bases. CDR3 length equals 15 residues. Trimming took 7 bases from V and 4 from J; bases not matched to a gene: 12. The germline gives CDR1 MDHEN, CDR2 SYDVKM. The CDR3 here is CASTSVGQGAYEQYF. The CDR3, as DNA: TGTGCCAGCACCTCTGTGGGGCAGGGGGCATACGAGCAGTACTTC.

On this clone itself: Other DNA sequences of this sample code for an identical CDR3. The genes are TRBV30 and TRBJ2-7; D call uncertain. The germline V and J ends were trimmed by 0 bases and 4 bases, with 4 bases remaining between them. Germline CDR1 is GTSNPN and CDR2 is SVGIG (reference sequence). The length of the CDR3 is 11 residues. The CDR3 protein is CAWSVLYEQYF. The CDR3, as DNA: TGTGCCTGGAGTGTTTTGTACGAGCAGTACTTC.

Remarks on this clone: Other nucleotide sequences from this sample produce the same CDR3. This chain connects TRBV7-2 to TRBJ1-2, with 7 bases that match TRBD1. CDR3 size: 13 residues. Germline V gene sequence: CDR1 SGHTA, CDR2 FQGNSA. V was pared by 5 bases and J by 6 bases, with 6 bases of the junction left unmatched. CDR3 bases: TGTGCCAGCAGCCCCCGACAGGGAGATGGCTACACCTTC. Translated, it gives CASSPRQGDGYTF.

The chain carries TRBV18 and TRBJ2-5; maybe TRBD2 (6 bases). Trimming shortened V by 3 bases and J by 2 bases, and 10 bases separated the two germline ends. This CDR3 has 14 amino acids. Germline V gene sequence: CDR1 KGHSH, CDR2 LQKENI. DNA for the CDR3: TGTGCCAGCTCACCTCGGGCGGGACAAGAGACCCAGTACTTC. Its translation: CASSPRAGQETQYF.

For this clone: One junction end disagrees with the germline gene, perhaps due to a read error. The rearrangement links TRBV6-6 to TRBJ2-7; 7 bases align to TRBD2. Germline CDR1 MNHNY, CDR2 SVGAGI (reference sequence). CDR3 length equals 14 residues. In nucleotides, the CDR3 is TGTGCCAGCAGTCCGCGACTAGCCTCCGACGAGCAGTACTTC. Translation: CASSPRLASDEQYF.

This sequence joins TRBV5-1 and TRBJ1-2; D remains unclear. V was pared by 2 bases and J by 4 bases, with 9 bases between. The length of the CDR3 is 13 residues. CDR1 and CDR2 (germline): SGHRS, YFSETQ. CDR3 nucleotides: TGCGCCAGCAGCTTCGGGAGCCTCTATGGCTACACCTTC. Translated: CASSFGSLYGYTF.

In the case of this clone: Other nucleotide sequences in the sample specify the same CDR3. V is TRBV28 and J is TRBJ2-1, with D uncertain. The length of the CDR3 is 12 residues. CDR1 and CDR2 from the germline V gene are MDHEN and SYDVKM. The V end lost 5 bases, the J end lost 4 bases, and 6 bases lay between the germline ends. CDR3 loop: CASSLRYNEQFF. The CDR3 DNA is TGTGCCAGCAGTCTCCGGTACAATGAGCAGTTCTTC.

This chain joins TRBV18 and TRBJ2-2, with 7 nucleotides matching TRBD2. This CDR3 has 17 amino acids. V lost 1 base and J lost 2; bases outside the gene matches: 7. CDR1 and CDR2 from the germline V gene are KGHSH and LQKENI. The CDR3 DNA sequence: TGTGCCAGCTCACCACTGGAACTAGCGCACAACACCGGGGAGCTGTTTTTT. It codes for CASSPLELAHNTGELFF.

The chain carries TRBV11-2 and TRBJ1-5; 9 bases map to TRBD1. CDR3 length: 14 amino acids. V gave up 5 bases and J gave up 7 bases; unmatched junction bases: 6. Germline CDR1 and CDR2: SGHAT and FQNNGV. The CDR3: CASSMGQGGQPQHF. CDR3 DNA sequence: TGTGCCAGCAGCATGGGACAGGGAGGACAGCCCCAGCATTTT.

In DNA, the CDR3 is TGTGCCAGCAGCAAAAATGAGACAGCGAGTACCGGGGAGCTGTTTTTT. Translated: CASSKNETASTGELFF. The chain has TRBV21-1 and TRBJ2-2; the table calls TRBD1, which could not be checked here. TRBV21-1 is annotated as a pseudogene. CDR3 length equals 16 residues.

Details on this clone: In the same sample, other DNA sequences code for this CDR3. The rearrangement links TRBV10-1 to TRBJ2-3; no firm D call. The CDR3 sequence is 13 residues long. Germline loops: CDR1 WNHNN, CDR2 SYGVQD (reference sequence). V was clipped by 4 bases and J by 0 bases, with 5 bases between them. The CDR3 is CASSGDSTDTQYF. The CDR3 DNA is TGCGCCAGCAGTGGGGATAGCACAGATACGCAGTATTTT.

The chain links TRBV5-4 to TRBJ2-7, with D perhaps TRBD1 (5 bases). CDR3 length: 15 residues. The germline gives CDR1 SGHNT, CDR2 YYREEE (reference sequence). V was clipped by 1 base and J by 7 bases, with 18 bases between them. CDR3 protein: CASSLYRLRRSEQYF. The DNA for the CDR3 is TGTGCCAGCAGCTTGTACAGGCTTCGTAGATCGGAGCAGTACTTC.

The chain carries TRBV28 and TRBJ2-7, with 11 nucleotides matching TRBD1. Germline values: CDR1 MDHEN, CDR2 SYDVKM. CDR3 length: 15 amino acids. The J segment lost 3 bases and the V segment lost 6 bases, leaving 7 bases of the junction unmatched. The chain's CDR3 is CASSKDRGRFYEQYF. In DNA form, the CDR3 reads TGTGCCAGCAGCAAGGACAGGGGGCGCTTCTACGAGCAGTACTTC.

CDR3 amino acids: CASSIREYTGAAGELFF. CDR3 nucleotides: TGTGCCAGTAGTATAAGGGAGTATACAGGGGCGGCCGGGGAGCTGTTTTTT. The V call is TRBV19, the J call TRBJ2-2, with 7 bases aligning to TRBD1. The CDR3 contains 17 residues. The germline V gene has CDR1 LNHDA and CDR2 SQIVND (reference sequence). The J segment lost 6 bases and the V segment lost 2 bases, leaving 12 bases of the junction unmatched.

This clone was recorded once. V is TRBV21-1 and J is TRBJ2-3. TRBV21-1 is noted as a pseudogene. The CDR3 extends over 16 amino acids. CDR3 nucleotide sequence: TGTGCCAGCAGCAAAGCTCTCGGGCGGAGAAGGGATACGCAGTATTTT. As protein: CASSKALGRRRDTQYF.

The chain links TRBV5-1 to TRBJ2-3; maybe TRBD2 (5 bases). Trimming stripped 1 base from V and 0 bases from J, with 12 bases between. CDR3 length equals 16 residues. The germline gives CDR1 SGHRS, CDR2 YFSETQ. The CDR3 sequence is CASSLFGGPSTDTQYF. CDR3 in DNA: TGCGCCAGCAGCTTGTTTGGAGGCCCTAGCACAGATACGCAGTATTTT.